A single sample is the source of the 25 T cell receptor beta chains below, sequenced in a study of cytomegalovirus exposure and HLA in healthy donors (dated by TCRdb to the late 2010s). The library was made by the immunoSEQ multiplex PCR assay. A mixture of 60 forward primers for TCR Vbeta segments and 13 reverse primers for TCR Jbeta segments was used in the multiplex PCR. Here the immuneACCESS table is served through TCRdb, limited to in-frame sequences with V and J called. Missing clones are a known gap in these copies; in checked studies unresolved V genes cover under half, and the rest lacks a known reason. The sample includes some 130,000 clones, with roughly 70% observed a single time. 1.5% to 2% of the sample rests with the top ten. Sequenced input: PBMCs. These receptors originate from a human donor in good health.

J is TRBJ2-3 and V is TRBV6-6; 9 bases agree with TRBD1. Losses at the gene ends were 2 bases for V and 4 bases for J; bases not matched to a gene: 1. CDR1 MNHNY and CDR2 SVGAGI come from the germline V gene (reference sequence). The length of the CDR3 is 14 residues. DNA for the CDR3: TGTGCCAGCAGTTACAGACAGGGGGCAGATACGCAGTATTTT. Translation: CASSYRQGADTQYF.

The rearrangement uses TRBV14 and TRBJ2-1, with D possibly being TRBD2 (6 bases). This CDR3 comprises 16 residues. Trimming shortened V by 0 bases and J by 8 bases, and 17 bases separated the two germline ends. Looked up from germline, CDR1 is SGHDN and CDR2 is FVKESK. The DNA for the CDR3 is TGTGCCAGCAGCCAAGATATTCAACTAGCTGGCCATGAGCAGTTCTTC. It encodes CASSQDIQLAGHEQFF. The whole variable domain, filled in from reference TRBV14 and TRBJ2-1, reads EAGVTQFPSHSVIEKGQTVTLRCDPISGHDNLYWYRRVMGKEIKFLLHFVKESKQDESGMPNNRFLAERTGGTYSTLKVQPAELEDSGVYFCASSQDIQLAGHEQFFGPGTRLTVL.

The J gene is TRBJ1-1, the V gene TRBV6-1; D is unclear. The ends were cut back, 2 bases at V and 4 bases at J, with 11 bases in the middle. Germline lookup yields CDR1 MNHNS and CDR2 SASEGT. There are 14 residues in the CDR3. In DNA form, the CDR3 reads TGTGCCAGCAGTGAAAGCTTGGCGGGCACTGAAGCTTTCTTT. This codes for CASSESLAGTEAFF.

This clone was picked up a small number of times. This chain's CDR3 is CASSISIPTGELFF. CDR3 DNA sequence: TGTGCCAGTAGTATAAGCATCCCGACCGGGGAGCTGTTTTTT. This sequence joins TRBV19 and TRBJ2-2; D is undetermined. The germline V and J ends were trimmed by 2 bases and 5 bases, with 9 bases remaining between them. Germline-derived CDR1 and CDR2 are LNHDA and SQIVND (reference sequence). The length of the CDR3 is 14 residues.

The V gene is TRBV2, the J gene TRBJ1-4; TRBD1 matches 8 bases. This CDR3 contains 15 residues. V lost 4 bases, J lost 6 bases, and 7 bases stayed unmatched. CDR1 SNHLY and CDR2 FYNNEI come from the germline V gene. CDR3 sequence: CASSGWTGTDEKLFF. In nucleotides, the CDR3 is TGTGCCAGCAGTGGATGGACAGGGACGGATGAAAAACTGTTTTTT. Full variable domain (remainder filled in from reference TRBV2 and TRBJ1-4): EPEVTQTPSHQVTQMGQEVILRCVPISNHLYFYWYRQILGQKVEFLVSFYNNEISEKSEIFDDQFSVERPDGSNFTLKIRSTKLEDSAMYFCASSGWTGTDEKLFFGSGTQLSVL.

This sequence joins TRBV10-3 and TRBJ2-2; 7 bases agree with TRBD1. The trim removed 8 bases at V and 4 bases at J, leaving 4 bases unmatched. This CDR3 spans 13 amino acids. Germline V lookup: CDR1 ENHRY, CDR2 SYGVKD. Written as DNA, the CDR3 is TGTGCCATCCACAGGGGTACCACCGGGGAGCTGTTTTTT. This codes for CAIHRGTTGELFF.

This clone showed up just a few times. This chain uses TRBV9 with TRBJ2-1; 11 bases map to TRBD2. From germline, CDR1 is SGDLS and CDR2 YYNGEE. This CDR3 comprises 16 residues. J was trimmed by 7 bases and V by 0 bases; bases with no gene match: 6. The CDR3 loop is CASSVVASGRLNEQFF. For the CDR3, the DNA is TGTGCCAGCAGCGTAGTGGCTAGCGGGAGGTTAAATGAGCAGTTCTTC. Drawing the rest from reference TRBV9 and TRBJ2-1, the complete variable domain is DSGVTQTPKHLITATGQRVTLRCSPRSGDLSVYWYQQSLDQGLQFLIQYYNGEERAKGNILERFSAQQFPDLHSELNLSSLELGDSALYFCASSVVASGRLNEQFFGPGTRLTVL.

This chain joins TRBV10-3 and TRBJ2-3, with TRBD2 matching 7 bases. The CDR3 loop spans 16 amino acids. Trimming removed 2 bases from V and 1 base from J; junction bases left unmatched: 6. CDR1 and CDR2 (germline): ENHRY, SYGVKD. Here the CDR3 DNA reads TGTGCCATCAGTGAGGGCGGCGGGAGTCGCACAGATACGCAGTATTTT. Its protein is CAISEGGGSRTDTQYF.

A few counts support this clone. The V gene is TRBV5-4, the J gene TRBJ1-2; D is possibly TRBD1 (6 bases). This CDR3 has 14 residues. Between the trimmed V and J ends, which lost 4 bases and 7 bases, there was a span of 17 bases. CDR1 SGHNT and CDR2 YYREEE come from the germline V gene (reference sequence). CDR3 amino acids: CASSRPHGGLGYTF. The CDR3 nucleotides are TGTGCCAGCAGCAGACCCCACGGGGGGCTTGGCTACACCTTC. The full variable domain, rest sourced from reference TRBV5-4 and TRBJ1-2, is ETGVTQSPTHLIKTRGQQVTLRCSSQSGHNTVSWYQQALGQGPQFIFQYYREEENGRGNFPPRFSGLQFPNYSSELNVNALELDDSALYLCASSRPHGGLGYTFGSGTRLTVV.

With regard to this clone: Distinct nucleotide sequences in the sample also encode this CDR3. The CDR3 spells CASSPLLAGSYNEQFF. The CDR3 DNA sequence: TGTGCCAGCTCACCGTTACTAGCGGGATCCTACAATGAGCAGTTCTTC. This rearrangement joins TRBV18 to TRBJ2-1, with TRBD2 matching over 10 bases. This CDR3 comprises 16 residues. Looked up from germline, CDR1 is KGHSH and CDR2 is LQKENI. V shed 3 bases, J shed 1 base, and the junction held 3 bases outside the gene matches.

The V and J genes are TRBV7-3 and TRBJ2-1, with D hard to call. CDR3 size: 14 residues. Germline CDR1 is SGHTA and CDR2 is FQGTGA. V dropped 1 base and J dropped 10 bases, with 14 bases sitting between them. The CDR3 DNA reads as TGTGCCAGCAGCTTAAGCCCCCAAAGCGAGGAGCAGTTCTTC. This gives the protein CASSLSPQSEEQFF.

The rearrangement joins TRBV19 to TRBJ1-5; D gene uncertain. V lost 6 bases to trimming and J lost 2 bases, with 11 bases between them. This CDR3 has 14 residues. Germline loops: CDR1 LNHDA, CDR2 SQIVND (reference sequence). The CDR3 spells CASSPMRRNQPQHF. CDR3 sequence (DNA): TGTGCCAGTAGCCCCATGCGGCGCAATCAGCCCCAGCATTTT.

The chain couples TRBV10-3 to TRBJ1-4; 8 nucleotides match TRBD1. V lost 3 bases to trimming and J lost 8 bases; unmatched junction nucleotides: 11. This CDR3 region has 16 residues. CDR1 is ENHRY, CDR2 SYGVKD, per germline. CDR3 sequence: CAISDSGQGGNEKLFF. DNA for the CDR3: TGTGCCATCAGTGACTCAGGACAGGGTGGGAACGAAAAACTGTTTTTT.

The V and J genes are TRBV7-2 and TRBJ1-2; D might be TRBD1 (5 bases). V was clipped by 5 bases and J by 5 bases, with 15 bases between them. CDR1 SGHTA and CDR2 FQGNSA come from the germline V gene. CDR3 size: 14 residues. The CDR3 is CASSVRGTGYGYTF. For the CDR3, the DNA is TGTGCCAGCAGCGTGCGCGGGACGGGGTATGGCTACACCTTC.

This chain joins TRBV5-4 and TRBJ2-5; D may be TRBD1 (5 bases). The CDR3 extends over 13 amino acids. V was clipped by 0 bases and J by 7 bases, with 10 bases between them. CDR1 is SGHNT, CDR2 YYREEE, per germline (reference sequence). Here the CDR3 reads CASSLDRTGTQYF. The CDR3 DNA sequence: TGTGCCAGCAGCTTGGACAGGACGGGGACCCAGTACTTC.

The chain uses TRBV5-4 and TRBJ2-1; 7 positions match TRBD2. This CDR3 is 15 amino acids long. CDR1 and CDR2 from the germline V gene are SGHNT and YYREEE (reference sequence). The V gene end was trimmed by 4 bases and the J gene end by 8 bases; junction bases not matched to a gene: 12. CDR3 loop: CASSQGAGSVDEQFF. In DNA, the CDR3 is TGTGCCAGCAGCCAGGGAGCGGGAAGTGTCGATGAGCAGTTCTTC.

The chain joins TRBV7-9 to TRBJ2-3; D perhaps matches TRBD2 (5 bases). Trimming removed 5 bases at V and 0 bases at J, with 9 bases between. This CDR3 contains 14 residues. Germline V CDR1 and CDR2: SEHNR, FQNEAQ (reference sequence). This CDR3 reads CASSPSLSTDTQYF. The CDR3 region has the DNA TGTGCCAGCAGCCCTAGCCTCAGCACAGATACGCAGTATTTT. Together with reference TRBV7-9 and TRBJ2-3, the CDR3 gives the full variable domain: DTGVSQNPRHKITKRGQNVTFRCDPISEHNRLYWYRQTLGQGPEFLTYFQNEAQLEKSRLLSDRFSAERPKGSFSTLEIQRTEQGDSAMYLCASSPSLSTDTQYFGPGTRLTVL.

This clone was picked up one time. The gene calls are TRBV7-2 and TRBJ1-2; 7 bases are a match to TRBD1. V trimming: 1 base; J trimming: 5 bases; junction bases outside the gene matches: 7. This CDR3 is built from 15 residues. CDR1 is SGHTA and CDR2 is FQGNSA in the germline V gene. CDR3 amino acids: CASSLETGWVYGYTF. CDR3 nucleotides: TGTGCCAGCAGCTTAGAGACAGGGTGGGTGTATGGCTACACCTTC.

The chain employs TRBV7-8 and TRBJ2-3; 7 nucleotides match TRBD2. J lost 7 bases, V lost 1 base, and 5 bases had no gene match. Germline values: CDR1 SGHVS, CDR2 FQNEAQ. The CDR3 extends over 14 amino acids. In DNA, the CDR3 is TGTGCCAGCAGCTTAGAGCCAGCGGGAAATACGCAGTATTTT. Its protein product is CASSLEPAGNTQYF.

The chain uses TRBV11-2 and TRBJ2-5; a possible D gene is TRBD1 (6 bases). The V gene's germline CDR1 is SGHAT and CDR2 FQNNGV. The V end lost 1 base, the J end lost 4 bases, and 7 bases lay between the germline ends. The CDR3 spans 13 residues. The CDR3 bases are TGTGCCAGCAGCTTAGGGGGGCGAGAGACCCAGTACTTC. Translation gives CASSLGGRETQYF.

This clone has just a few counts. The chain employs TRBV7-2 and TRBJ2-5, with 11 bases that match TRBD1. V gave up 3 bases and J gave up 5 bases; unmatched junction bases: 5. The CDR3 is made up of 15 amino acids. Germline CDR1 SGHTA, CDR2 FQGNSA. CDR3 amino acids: CASSFGQGAGETQYF. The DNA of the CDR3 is TGTGCCAGCAGCTTCGGACAGGGGGCTGGTGAGACCCAGTACTTC.

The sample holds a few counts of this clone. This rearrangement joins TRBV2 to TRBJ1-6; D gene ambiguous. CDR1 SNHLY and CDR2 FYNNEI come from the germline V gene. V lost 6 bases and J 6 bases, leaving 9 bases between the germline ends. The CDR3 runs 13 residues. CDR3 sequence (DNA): TGTGCCAGCAGCGGAGACTTTAATTCACCCCTCCACTTT. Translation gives CASSGDFNSPLHF.

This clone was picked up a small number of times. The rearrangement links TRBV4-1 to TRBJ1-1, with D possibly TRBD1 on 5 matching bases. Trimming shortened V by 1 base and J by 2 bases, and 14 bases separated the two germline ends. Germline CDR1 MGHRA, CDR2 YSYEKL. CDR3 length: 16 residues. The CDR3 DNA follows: TGCGCCAGCAGCCAAGCCCCGAGACAGTATAACACTGAAGCTTTCTTT. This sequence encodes CASSQAPRQYNTEAFF.

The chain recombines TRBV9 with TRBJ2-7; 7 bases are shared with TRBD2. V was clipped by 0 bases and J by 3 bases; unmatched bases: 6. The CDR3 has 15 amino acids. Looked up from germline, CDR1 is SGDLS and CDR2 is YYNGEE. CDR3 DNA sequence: TGTGCCAGCAGCGTAGCGGAGGGCGGGAGCTACGAGCAGTACTTC. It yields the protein CASSVAEGGSYEQYF.

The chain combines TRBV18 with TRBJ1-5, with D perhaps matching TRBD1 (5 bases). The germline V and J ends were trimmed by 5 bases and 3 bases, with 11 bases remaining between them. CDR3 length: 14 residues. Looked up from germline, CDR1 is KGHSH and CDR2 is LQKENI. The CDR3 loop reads CASSSQGDNQPQHF. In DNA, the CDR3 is TGTGCCAGCTCAAGCCAGGGTGACAATCAGCCCCAGCATTTT.